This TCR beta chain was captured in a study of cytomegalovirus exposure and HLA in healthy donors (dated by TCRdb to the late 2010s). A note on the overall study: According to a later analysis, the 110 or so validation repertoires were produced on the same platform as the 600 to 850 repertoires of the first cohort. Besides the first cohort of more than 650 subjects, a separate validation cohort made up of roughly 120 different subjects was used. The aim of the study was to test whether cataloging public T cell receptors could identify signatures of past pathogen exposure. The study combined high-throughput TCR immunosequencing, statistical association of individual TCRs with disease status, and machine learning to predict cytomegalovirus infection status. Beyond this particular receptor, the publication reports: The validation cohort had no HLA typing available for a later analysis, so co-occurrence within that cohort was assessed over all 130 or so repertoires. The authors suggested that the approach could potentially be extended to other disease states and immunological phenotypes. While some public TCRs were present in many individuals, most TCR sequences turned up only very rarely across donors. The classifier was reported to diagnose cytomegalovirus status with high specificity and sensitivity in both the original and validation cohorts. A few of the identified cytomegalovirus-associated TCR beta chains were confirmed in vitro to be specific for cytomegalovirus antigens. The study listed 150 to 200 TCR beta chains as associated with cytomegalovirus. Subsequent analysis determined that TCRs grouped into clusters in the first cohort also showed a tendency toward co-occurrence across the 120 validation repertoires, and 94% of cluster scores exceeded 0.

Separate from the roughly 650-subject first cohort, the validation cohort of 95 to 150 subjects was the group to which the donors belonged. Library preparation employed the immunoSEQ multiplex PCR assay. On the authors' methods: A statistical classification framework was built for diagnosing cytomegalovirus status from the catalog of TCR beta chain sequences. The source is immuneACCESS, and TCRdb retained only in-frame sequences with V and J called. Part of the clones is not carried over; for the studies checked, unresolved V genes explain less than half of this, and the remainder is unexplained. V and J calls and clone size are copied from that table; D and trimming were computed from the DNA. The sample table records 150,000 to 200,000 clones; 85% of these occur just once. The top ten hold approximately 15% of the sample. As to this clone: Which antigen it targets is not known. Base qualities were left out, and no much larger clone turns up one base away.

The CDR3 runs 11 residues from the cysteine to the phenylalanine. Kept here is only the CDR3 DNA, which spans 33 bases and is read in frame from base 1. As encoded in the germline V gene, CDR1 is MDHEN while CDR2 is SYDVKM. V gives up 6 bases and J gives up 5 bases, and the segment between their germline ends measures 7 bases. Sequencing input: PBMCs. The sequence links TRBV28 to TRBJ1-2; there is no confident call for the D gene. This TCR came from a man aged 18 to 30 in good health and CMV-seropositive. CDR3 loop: CASRTSYGYTF. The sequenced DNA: TGTGCCAGCAGGACATCTTATGGCTACACCTTC.